The text below deals with one T cell receptor beta chain. The antigen is not known. The record originates from a study of vaccination effects on CD4 cells after COVID-19. Within the ViraFEST assay, antigen-specific CD4+ T cells underwent expansion with viral peptide pools prior to sequencing. CD4+ T cells were isolated after around 10 days of culture. The study found no prior SARS-CoV-2 infection in the vaccine recipients, who tested negative for nucleocapsid antibodies. Days 3 and 7 saw half the medium replaced with IL-2 medium. Profiling relied on immunoSEQ multiplex PCR, and the TCRdb table lists in-frame clones only, not all of them. Of about 52,000 clones in the sample, roughly three quarters are singletons; the top ten hold over 5%. CDR1 is SNHLY, CDR2 FYNNEI, per germline. V lost 3 bases and J lost 0, with 9 bases in between. CDR3 length equals 15 residues. Study findings and constraints: Researchers report that only 1 of 255 vaccine-induced clones in healthy vaccinees cross-reacted with common cold coronaviruses. Clones induced by infection and by vaccine showed marked clonal contraction late after vaccination.

The rearrangement joins TRBV2 to TRBJ2-1; D is uncertain. This material consisted of CD4+ T cells from PBMCs cultured with HCoV-OC43 spike peptides, taken before COVID-19 vaccination. Subset specified: HCoV-OC43 spike overlapping peptide pool stimulation. This TCR came from a human donor who received a COVID-19 vaccine. CDR3 DNA sequence: TGTGCCAGCAGTGAGGAGCAGGCCTCCTACAATGAGCAGTTCTTC. Protein product: CASSEEQASYNEQFF.